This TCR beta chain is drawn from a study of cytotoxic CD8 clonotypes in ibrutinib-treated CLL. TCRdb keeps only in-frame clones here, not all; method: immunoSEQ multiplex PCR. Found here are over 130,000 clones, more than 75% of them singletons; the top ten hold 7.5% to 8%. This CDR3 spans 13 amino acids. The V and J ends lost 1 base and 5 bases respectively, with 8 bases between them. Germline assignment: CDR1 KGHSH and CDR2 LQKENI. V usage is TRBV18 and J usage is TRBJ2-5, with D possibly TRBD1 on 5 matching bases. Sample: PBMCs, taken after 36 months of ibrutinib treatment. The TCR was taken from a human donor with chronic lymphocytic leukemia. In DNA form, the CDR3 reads TGTGCCAGCTCACCACGATCAGGGGAGACCCAGTACTTC. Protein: CASSPRSGETQYF.